The source of this T cell receptor beta chain is a study of T cell clonality in common variable immunodeficiency. The study, taken as a whole, reports: Shared TCRbeta clones were fewer between CVID subjects than controls. CVID subjects had higher TCRbeta clonality than healthy controls, most marked in about a third.

Blood samples were heparinized, roughly 5 to 8 ml per donor. Germline CDR1 KGHSH, CDR2 LQKENI. The trim removed 4 bases at V and 4 bases at J, leaving 4 bases unmatched. The CDR3 spans 14 residues. This clone was detected ten times or more. Its antigen is as yet unknown. The read ends 3 residues shy of where the CDR3 ends; the end is completed using the germline J gene. Equal genomic DNA amounts from CVID and control samples were sequenced. TCRdb keeps only in-frame clones here, not all; method: immunoSEQ multiplex PCR. Sampling found fewer than 75,000 clones, none seen once. The specimen sequenced was peripheral blood mononuclear cells. This receptor was identified in a person aged 18-70 years in good health. The V call is TRBV18, the J call TRBJ1-5; TRBD1 aligns across 7 bases. CDR3 bases read: TGTGCCAGCTCACGGACAGGCGATAATCAGCCC. Translating gives CASSRTGDNQP. The full CDR3 protein reads CASSRTGDNQPQHF.